Presented here are 10 T cell receptor beta chains from one specimen sequenced in a study of OX40 agonist ivuxolimab in advanced cancers. Receptor libraries were prepared by the immunoSEQ multiplex PCR assay. This is the immuneACCESS table as TCRdb keeps it, with only in-frame sequences that have V and J called. A part of the clones is gone; compared with another copy, unresolved V genes explain less than half, and the rest is unexplained. The sample table shows tens of thousands of clones, and roughly 88% are seen once. In total, the top ten clones hold 1.5% of the sample. The material sequenced was CD4+ or CD8+ T cells sorted from blood, taken in a trial of the OX40 agonist ivuxolimab. These TCRs come from an adult with an advanced solid tumor such as melanoma, head and neck, liver or kidney cancer.

CDR3 loop: CASSEVRPDPQHF. In DNA form, the CDR3 reads TGTGCCAGCAGTGAAGTCCGTCCTGACCCCCAGCATTTT. The V call is TRBV2, the J call TRBJ1-5, with unresolved D. V lost 1 base and J lost 10, with 11 bases in between. This CDR3 region has 13 residues. The germline gives CDR1 SNHLY, CDR2 FYNNEI.

The chain carries TRBV2 and TRBJ1-3, with D unresolved. Germline CDR1 reads SNHLY; CDR2 reads FYNNEI. CDR3 length equals 16 residues. V lost 1 base and J 1 base, leaving 11 bases between the germline ends. The CDR3 nucleotides are TGTGCCAGCAGTGAAGAGGTTTGGGATTCTGGAAACACCATATATTTT. This encodes CASSEEVWDSGNTIYF.

The genes are TRBV30 and TRBJ1-3, with D possibly matching TRBD1 (6 bases). Germline lookup yields CDR1 GTSNPN and CDR2 SVGIG (reference sequence). V was pared by 1 base and J by 0 bases, with 13 bases between. The CDR3 has 16 amino acids. The chain's CDR3 is CAWSEIRGASGNTIYF. The CDR3 DNA reads TGTGCCTGGAGTGAAATCAGGGGAGCCTCTGGAAACACCATATATTTT.

The chain combines TRBV6-1 with TRBJ1-1, with TRBD1 matching over 9 bases. The CDR3 has 15 amino acids. V dropped 9 bases and J dropped 4; count of bases not matched to a gene: 12. The germline CDR1 and CDR2 sequences are MNHNS and SASEGT. The CDR3 spells CASIFGQGIGTEAFF. The CDR3 DNA follows: TGTGCCAGTATCTTTGGACAGGGGATCGGCACTGAAGCTTTCTTT.

This chain links TRBV5-4 with TRBJ1-4; D is unclear. V lost 0 bases to trimming and J lost 4 bases, with 10 bases between them. The CDR3 runs to 15 residues. CDR1 and CDR2 from the germline V gene are SGHNT and YYREEE (reference sequence). The CDR3 sequence is CASSLASGNNEKLFF. The CDR3 bases are TGTGCCAGCAGCTTGGCTTCGGGGAATAATGAAAAACTGTTTTTT. The variable domain in full, with the rest retrieved from reference TRBV5-4 and TRBJ1-4, is ETGVTQSPTHLIKTRGQQVTLRCSSQSGHNTVSWYQQALGQGPQFIFQYYREEENGRGNFPPRFSGLQFPNYSSELNVNALELDDSALYLCASSLASGNNEKLFFGSGTQLSVL.

V usage is TRBV18 and J usage is TRBJ2-3; 10 bases agree with TRBD2. J lost 1 base, V lost 3 bases, and 7 bases had no gene match. CDR1 and CDR2 (germline): KGHSH, LQKENI. CDR3 length equals 17 residues. The CDR3 sequence is CASSPRTSGQGTDTQYF. As DNA, the CDR3 is TGTGCCAGCTCACCCCGGACTAGCGGACAGGGCACAGATACGCAGTATTTT.

The chain couples TRBV7-6 to TRBJ1-1; no definite D call. CDR3 length: 13 residues. Germline V CDR1 and CDR2: SGHVS, FNYEAQ. Trimming took off 2 bases at V and 0 bases at J, with 4 bases between the two ends. The CDR3: CASSLSMNTEAFF. DNA of the CDR3: TGTGCCAGCAGCTTATCCATGAACACTGAAGCTTTCTTT.

V and J are TRBV19 and TRBJ1-1, with no clear D. The V end lost 3 bases, the J end lost 4 bases, and 18 bases lay between the germline ends. The CDR3 sequence is 16 residues long. CDR1 and CDR2 (germline): LNHDA, SQIVND (reference sequence). In DNA form, the CDR3 reads TGTGCCAGTAGTATGGAGTCTGGGCCGGTGGGCACTGAAGCTTTCTTT. Amino acids: CASSMESGPVGTEAFF.

The chain couples TRBV13 to TRBJ1-2, with 11 nucleotides matching TRBD1. Trimming at V came to 5 bases and at J to 9 bases, leaving 8 bases not matched to a gene. Germline V CDR1 and CDR2: PRHDT, FYEKMQ (reference sequence). The CDR3 runs to 14 residues. CDR3 in amino acids: CASSTGQGGMRYTF. DNA of the CDR3: TGTGCCAGCAGCACGGGACAGGGGGGTATGCGCTACACCTTC.

CDR3 loop: CATLGLGSSYEQYF. CDR3 DNA sequence: TGTGCCACCCTGGGCCTCGGTTCATCCTACGAGCAGTACTTC. V and J are TRBV10-3 and TRBJ2-7, with D hard to call. The CDR3 extends over 14 amino acids. Trimming cost V 10 bases and J 1 base, with 17 bases left between them. Germline CDR1 and CDR2: ENHRY and SYGVKD.